This is a list of T cell receptor beta chains from one sample in a study of beta chain features in type 1 diabetes. TCRdb's table, derived via immunoSEQ multiplex PCR, lists solely in-frame clones and lacks some. The data hold 450,000 to 550,000 clones, with about 29% observed a single time. The sample comprised naive CD4+ T cells from blood. These receptor sequences come from a man younger than 30 in good health. The CDR3 runs from the conserved cysteine through the conserved F or W. The order of the fields is CDR3 DNA, CDR3 protein, J gene, V gene, clone size, D gene. D genes are given only for firm matches. Clone size, where shown, is once, few, many, or a class for clones that have expanded.

TGTGCCACCAGCCCCCGGGCGGGGGTAAGGAATCAGCCCCAGCATTTT,CATSPRAGVRNQPQHF,TRBJ1-5,TRBV15,-,-
TGTGCCTGGAGGGAGGGGCCTCTTGAAGCTTTCTTT,CAWREGPLEAFF,TRBJ1-1,TRBV30,few,-
TGCGCCAGCAGCCTAACAGGGGATCCAGAGACCCAGTACTTC,CASSLTGDPETQYF,TRBJ2-5,TRBV4-1,few,TRBD1
TGTGCCAGCAGTCTAGGGACTAGCGGCCAAGAGACCCAGTACTTC,CASSLGTSGQETQYF,TRBJ2-5,TRBV5-4,-,TRBD2
TGCGCCAGCAGCTCCGACAGAGTTAGCACAGATACGCAGTATTTT,CASSSDRVSTDTQYF,TRBJ2-3,TRBV5-1,few,-
TGTGCCAGCAGCATCGGACAGGGCCCCTACGAGCAGTACTTC,CASSIGQGPYEQYF,TRBJ2-7,TRBV7-2,few,TRBD1
TGTGCCAGCAGCCTGTCTCTGTCGCAGCCCCAGCATTTT,CASSLSLSQPQHF,TRBJ1-5,TRBV6-5,few,-
TGTGCCAGTCTCGGAGGTCTTTCCTACGAGCAGTACTTC,CASLGGLSYEQYF,TRBJ2-7,TRBV6-6,once,-
TGTGCCAGCACCAGGCCCGCTAGCGGGACAGATACGCAGTATTTT,CASTRPASGTDTQYF,TRBJ2-3,TRBV7-9,once,TRBD2
TGCAGCGTTGAGGACAGAAGCTCCTACGAGCAGTACTTC,CSVEDRSSYEQYF,TRBJ2-7,TRBV29-1,few,-
TGTGCCTGGAGTGGAGGGAGGACTGGGGCCAACGTCCTGACTTTC,CAWSGGRTGANVLTF,TRBJ2-6,TRBV30,few,-
TGTGCCTGGAGTCCCACTAGCGGGAGGTACAATGAGCAGTTCTTC,CAWSPTSGRYNEQFF,TRBJ2-1,TRBV30,-,TRBD2
TGCGCCAGCAGCCAAGATCATCCAGGGAGCAATCAGCCCCAGCATTTT,CASSQDHPGSNQPQHF,TRBJ1-5,TRBV4-3,few,-
TGTGCCTGGAGGCAGTCGATCTACGAGCAGTACTTC,CAWRQSIYEQYF,TRBJ2-7,TRBV30,-,-
TGTGCCTGGAGTGTCAGCGGTCGAGGCGCAGATACGCAGTATTTT,CAWSVSGRGADTQYF,TRBJ2-3,TRBV30,few,-
TGTGCCAGCAGCTTAAGGGGACTAGCGGGAGGAAATGAGCAGTTCTTC,CASSLRGLAGGNEQFF,TRBJ2-1,TRBV7-2,few,TRBD2
TGTGCCTGGAGTGTACAGCCCTCCTACAATGAGCAGTTCTTC,CAWSVQPSYNEQFF,TRBJ2-1,TRBV30,few,-
TGTGCCAGCAGCGTAGGGGGGCAGCGTAAGAGCACAGATACGCAGTATTTT,CASSVGGQRKSTDTQYF,TRBJ2-3,TRBV9,-,-
TGTGCCTGCCAGGGTAGAACTGAAGCTTTCTTT,CACQGRTEAFF,TRBJ1-1,TRBV30,-,-
TGTGCCAGCAGCTCAGACAGGCAAGAGACCCAGTACTTC,CASSSDRQETQYF,TRBJ2-5,TRBV6-5,-,-
TGTGCCAGCAGCTCGCAAAGAGGTAGTTTGCGGTTTGGCTACACCTTC,CASSSQRGSLRFGYTF,TRBJ1-2,TRBV9,-,-
TGTGCCAGCAGCCGAGGACACGAAGTTCGCTCGAACTATGGCTACACCTTC,CASSRGHEVRSNYGYTF,TRBJ1-2,TRBV7-2,-,-